This T cell receptor (beta chain) was recorded in a study of cytomegalovirus exposure and HLA in healthy donors. At the level of the study: One earlier analysis, a look at some 180 million T cells, found around 110 million unique TCR beta sequences. Findings and limits, study-wide: Later analysis showed most CMV-associated TCR beta chains appearing HLA-restricted. The authors listed around 150 TCR beta chains as cytomegalovirus-associated. Common viral pathogens seemed to be connected with several of the most significant clusters, according to a later analysis.

The ends lost 0 bases at V and 5 bases at J; junction bases unmatched: 13. Looked up from germline, CDR1 is SGHRS and CDR2 is YFSETQ. The CDR3 runs 19 residues. With 60 Vbeta and 13 Jbeta primers, the PCR was carried out. The method was immunoSEQ multiplex PCR; TCRdb's version includes in-frame clones alone and lacks a portion of them. The sample has 150,000 to 200,000 clones, 83% seen once. As to this clone: No antigen is known for it.

Sequencing was carried out using PBMCs. The TCR was taken from a man aged 45-65 years in good health and CMV-seronegative. This rearrangement joins TRBV5-1 to TRBJ2-5, with TRBD2 identical over 13 bases. CDR3 amino acids: CASSLVGTSGKGAQETQYF. The DNA of the CDR3 is TGCGCCAGCAGCTTGGTTGGGACTAGCGGGAAAGGGGCCCAGGAGACCCAGTACTTC. Based on the CDR3 plus reference TRBV5-1 and TRBJ2-5, the full variable domain is KAGVTQTPRYLIKTRGQQVTLSCSPISGHRSVSWYQQTPGQGLQFLFEYFSETQRNKGNFPGRFSGRQFSNSRSEMNVSTLELGDSALYLCASSLVGTSGKGAQETQYFGPGTRLLVL.